This TCR beta chain is drawn from a study of molecular identifiers for immune sequencing clone quantification. The authors sorted naive CD8 T cells as CD8+CD4-CCR7+CD45RA+. In TCRdb, the PCR reads were re-called with MiXCR into one record per CDR3 protein. The sample has around 470,000 distinct CDR3 sequences; over 20% are singletons. The table lists this clonotype with a few counts. Trimming left V 0 bases short and J 5 bases short, with 14 bases between. Germline values: CDR1 LNHDA, CDR2 SQIVND (reference sequence). The CDR3 totals 16 residues. Material for sequencing was naive CD8+ T cells from blood, with Jurkat cell RNA spiked in. Subset specified: FACS-sorted CD8+CD4-CCR7+CD45RA+ naive T cells. The V gene is TRBV19, the J gene TRBJ2-1; D is tentatively TRBD1 or TRBD2 (5 bases each). The origin of this receptor is a human donor in good health. Some libraries in this study had Jurkat cell RNA spiked in. The CDR3 protein is CASSIDRGPWNNEQFF. CDR3 coding DNA: TGTGCCAGTAGTATAGACCGGGGCCCATGGAACAATGAGCAGTTCTTC. The whole variable domain, remainder taken from reference TRBV19 and TRBJ2-1, is DGGITQSPKYLFRKEGQNVTLSCEQNLNHDAMYWYRQDPGQGLRLIYYSQIVNDFQKGDIAEGYSVSREKKESFPLTVTSAQKNPTAFYLCASSIDRGPWNNEQFFGPGTRLTVL.